The entry that follows covers one TCR beta chain sequence. The antigen is undetermined. The CDR3 loop spans 15 amino acids. Germline CDR1 is SGHNT and CDR2 is YYREEE (reference sequence). V lost 5 bases and J 2 bases, leaving 11 bases between the germline ends. These data come from a study of blood T cells in healthy people across ages. About the research overall: Template switching picked up about one barcoded beta molecule for each two T cells.

It was with a sample-barcoded 5' primer and a J-beta primer mix that a second PCR of about 6 to 11 cycles was run. TCRdb itself ran the 5' RACE reads through MiXCR, one entry per CDR3 protein. The table lists hundreds of thousands of distinct CDR3 sequences, approximately 25% of them singletons. Study findings and constraints: Roughly linearly, TCR beta diversity per million T cells fell as age increased.

These data also formed part of another study, on T cells of mothers and their children. This second study notes: Related mother-child pairs shared marginally more repertoire than unrelated pairs, though not significantly.

The source is a boy younger than 18 in good health. This chain connects TRBV5-4 to TRBJ2-6; D possibly matches TRBD1 or TRBD2 (5 bases each). Specimen: blood. Here the CDR3 DNA reads TGTGCCAGCAGGATACTGGGGGCTGGGGCCAACGTCCTGACTTTC. This translates into CASRILGAGANVLTF.